A selection of T cell receptor beta chains follows, all from one sample in a study of blood T cells in healthy people across ages. TCRdb reanalysed the 5' RACE reads using MiXCR and keeps one entry per CDR3 protein. The sample holds about 670,000 distinct CDR3 sequences; about 43% are singletons and the top ten take around 32%. The sequenced sample consisted of blood. The origin of the receptors is a man at least 80 years old in good health. Both conserved end residues are part of each CDR3. The order of the fields is V gene, J gene, CDR3 protein.

v_gene: TRBV28; j_gene: TRBJ1-4; CDR3aa: CASSSLQGAGEKLFF
v_gene: TRBV3-1; j_gene: TRBJ2-2; CDR3aa: CASSVGPNTGELFF
v_gene: TRBV29-1; j_gene: TRBJ2-5; CDR3aa: CSVLASGFARETQYF
v_gene: TRBV7-2; j_gene: TRBJ2-7; CDR3aa: CASSLVPRYEQYF
v_gene: TRBV13; j_gene: TRBJ2-7; CDR3aa: CASSPARERAYEQYF
v_gene: TRBV4-3; j_gene: TRBJ2-2; CDR3aa: CASSQVRGRSGTGELFF
v_gene: TRBV27; j_gene: TRBJ2-1; CDR3aa: CASSLSTGNNEQFF
v_gene: TRBV12-3/TRBV12-4; j_gene: TRBJ2-1; CDR3aa: CASRLLAGVGNEQFF
v_gene: TRBV20-1; j_gene: TRBJ2-3; CDR3aa: CSAPATGTDTQYF
v_gene: TRBV9; j_gene: TRBJ1-1; CDR3aa: CASSVVLGAAEAFF
v_gene: TRBV5-1; j_gene: TRBJ2-2; CDR3aa: CASSVDSTSGELFF
v_gene: TRBV6-1; j_gene: TRBJ2-3; CDR3aa: CASSGIWTKSTDTQYF
v_gene: TRBV7-2; j_gene: TRBJ1-4; CDR3aa: CASSRNTGVELFF
v_gene: TRBV7-2; j_gene: TRBJ1-4; CDR3aa: CASSLGGAGANEKLFF
v_gene: TRBV20-1; j_gene: TRBJ2-1; CDR3aa: CSARRDSGSHNEQFF
v_gene: TRBV21-1; j_gene: TRBJ2-7; CDR3aa: CASSLRGCFYEQYF
v_gene: TRBV20-1; j_gene: TRBJ2-7; CDR3aa: CSASVSGRVEYF
v_gene: TRBV20-1; j_gene: TRBJ2-7; CDR3aa: CSAGGGSGSHPYEQYF
v_gene: TRBV29-1; j_gene: TRBJ2-5; CDR3aa: CSVESRAQETQYF
v_gene: TRBV6-2/TRBV6-3; j_gene: TRBJ2-1; CDR3aa: CASSRTGLVMNEQFF
v_gene: TRBV28; j_gene: TRBJ1-2; CDR3aa: CASSPPGTQLNYGYTF
v_gene: TRBV7-2; j_gene: TRBJ1-2; CDR3aa: CASSLSSYGYTF
v_gene: TRBV4-1; j_gene: TRBJ1-6; CDR3aa: CASSQEAGDNSPLHF
v_gene: TRBV12-3/TRBV12-4; j_gene: TRBJ2-5; CDR3aa: CASSLSRGGGQETQYF
v_gene: TRBV7-3; j_gene: TRBJ2-5; CDR3aa: CASSLGGSYQETQYF
v_gene: TRBV20-1; j_gene: .; CDR3aa: CSARDYQGGGYNEQYF
v_gene: TRBV6-5; j_gene: TRBJ2-6; CDR3aa: CASSLRDPGANVLTF
v_gene: TRBV20-1; j_gene: TRBJ1-1; CDR3aa: CSARATVTEAFF
v_gene: TRBV7-2; j_gene: TRBJ2-5; CDR3aa: CASSEGVVRETQYF
v_gene: TRBV9; j_gene: TRBJ2-3; CDR3aa: CASTGGGRADTQYF
v_gene: TRBV29-1; j_gene: TRBJ1-4; CDR3aa: CSARPGHTNEKLFF
v_gene: TRBV18; j_gene: TRBJ1-5; CDR3aa: CASSPGTSSNQPQHF
v_gene: TRBV7-2; j_gene: TRBJ1-2; CDR3aa: CASSSTPTTVGGYTF
v_gene: TRBV14; j_gene: TRBJ2-1; CDR3aa: CASKQREARNEQFF
v_gene: TRBV5-1; j_gene: TRBJ2-3; CDR3aa: CASSLGLAGVRRTDTQYF
v_gene: TRBV5-1; j_gene: TRBJ2-1; CDR3aa: CASSPALGNEQFF
v_gene: TRBV20-1; j_gene: .; CDR3aa: CSARVSGRINEQYF
v_gene: TRBV2; j_gene: TRBJ1-2; CDR3aa: CASSEERTGGAIDGYTF
v_gene: TRBV6-5; j_gene: TRBJ2-6; CDR3aa: CASSYQRQGASGANVLTF
v_gene: TRBV12-3/TRBV12-4; j_gene: TRBJ2-5; CDR3aa: CASTTGIPAETQYF
v_gene: TRBV29-1; j_gene: TRBJ1-1; CDR3aa: CSVAAQGRAFF
v_gene: TRBV6-5; j_gene: TRBJ1-2; CDR3aa: CASSHPDRAYGYTF
v_gene: TRBV20-1; j_gene: TRBJ2-5; CDR3aa: CSANGGSSETQYF
v_gene: TRBV10-1; j_gene: TRBJ2-2; CDR3aa: CANSPGLPGTGELFF
v_gene: TRBV7-2; j_gene: .; CDR3aa: CTSTPGTGVETQYF
v_gene: TRBV7-8; j_gene: TRBJ2-7; CDR3aa: CASSFIGEWDRSSYEQYF
v_gene: TRBV24-1; j_gene: TRBJ2-3; CDR3aa: CATSDRDGRDTQYF
v_gene: TRBV20-1; j_gene: TRBJ1-1; CDR3aa: CSGGGAQGNTEAFF
v_gene: TRBV7-9; j_gene: TRBJ2-7; CDR3aa: CASSLPPRLADYEQYF
v_gene: TRBV6-2/TRBV6-3; j_gene: TRBJ2-2; CDR3aa: CASSRYSPGELFF
v_gene: TRBV29-1; j_gene: TRBJ2-7; CDR3aa: CSGMWTGKAGGSYEQYF
v_gene: TRBV6-2/TRBV6-3; j_gene: TRBJ2-7; CDR3aa: CASSDVSRGEQYF
v_gene: TRBV20-1; j_gene: TRBJ1-2; CDR3aa: CSARDPTGYGYTF
v_gene: TRBV20-1; j_gene: TRBJ1-5; CDR3aa: CSARMLGQGNQPQHF
v_gene: TRBV5-1; j_gene: TRBJ2-2; CDR3aa: CASSLGQSNTGELFF
v_gene: TRBV2; j_gene: TRBJ2-2; CDR3aa: CASRAGTTSTGELFF
v_gene: TRBV29-1; j_gene: TRBJ2-7; CDR3aa: CSVETHTYEQYF
v_gene: TRBV2; j_gene: TRBJ2-1; CDR3aa: CASSDELNRGQGGNEQFF
v_gene: TRBV13; j_gene: TRBJ2-1; CDR3aa: CASSLRSGGLPSYNEQFF